Each of the 29 T cell receptor beta chains below was sequenced from the same sample in a study of blood T cell repertoires in COVID-19. Profiling relied on immunoSEQ multiplex PCR, and the TCRdb table lists in-frame clones only, not all of them. The sample lists a few hundred thousand clones, around 91% seen once, with approximately 1% in the top ten. The sequenced sample was PBMCs or T cells enriched from blood (not recorded which). Receptors originate from a man in his late teens or twenties who had recovered from COVID-19.

The genes are TRBV27 and TRBJ2-7; 7 bases align to TRBD1. V was clipped by 5 bases and J by 6 bases; unmatched bases: 13. Germline V gene data show CDR1 as MNHEY and CDR2 as SMNVEV (reference sequence). The CDR3 is made up of 15 amino acids. The CDR3 sequence: CASSPRQGMSGEQYF. CDR3 DNA sequence: TGTGCCAGCAGTCCGAGACAGGGTATGTCGGGCGAGCAGTACTTC.

J is TRBJ1-6 and V is TRBV9; the match to TRBD1 covers 12 bases. This CDR3 spans 18 amino acids. With 4 bases clipped from V and 9 bases from J, the junction kept 14 bases outside the gene matches. Germline V gives CDR1 SGDLS, CDR2 YYNGEE. The CDR3 region is CASSNRPGQGARSSPLHF. The DNA of the CDR3 is TGTGCCAGCAGCAACCGACCGGGACAGGGGGCACGGAGTTCACCCCTCCACTTT.

This chain uses TRBV2 with TRBJ2-5, with D perhaps matching TRBD2 (6 bases). The germline gives CDR1 SNHLY, CDR2 FYNNEI. The CDR3 covers 13 residues. Trimming removed 11 bases from V and 5 bases from J, with 18 bases in between. CDR3 protein: CALAQPGSETQYF. CDR3 in DNA: TGTGCCCTAGCGCAACCAGGTTCGGAGACCCAGTACTTC.

As regards this clone: In the same sample, other DNA sequences code for this CDR3. The chain combines TRBV3-1 (or the pseudogene TRBV3-2) with TRBJ1-1; 7 nucleotides agree with TRBD1. Germline-derived CDR1 and CDR2 are LGHDT and YNNKEL (reference sequence). This CDR3 comprises 14 residues. The V segment lost 1 base and the J segment 1 base; nucleotides outside the gene matches: 0. The CDR3 is CASSQAGGNTEAFF. Here the CDR3 DNA reads TGTGCCAGCAGCCAAGCAGGGGGGAACACTGAAGCTTTCTTT.

The chain uses TRBV19 and TRBJ1-2, with TRBD1 identical over 7 bases. Trimming removed 3 bases from V and 3 bases from J; junction bases left unmatched: 4. The CDR3 has 14 amino acids. Germline assignment: CDR1 LNHDA and CDR2 SQIVND (reference sequence). The CDR3 bases are TGTGCCAGTAGTATGAGGGGGCAGGACTATGGCTACACCTTC. Its translation: CASSMRGQDYGYTF.

The chain recombines TRBV15 with TRBJ1-5, with D possibly matching TRBD1 (6 bases). Germline V CDR1 and CDR2: LNHNV, YYDKDF (reference sequence). With 1 base removed from V and 6 bases from J, the gap between germline ends came to 13 bases. CDR3 length: 15 residues. The CDR3 DNA reads TGTGCCACCAGCAGAGGTGGGGGGGCATTTCAGCCCCAGCATTTT. Translated, it gives CATSRGGGAFQPQHF.

This rearrangement joins TRBV18 to TRBJ1-4; no clear D. The V gene lost 1 base and the J gene lost 3 bases, with 15 bases spanning the gap. This CDR3 comprises 17 residues. CDR1 and CDR2 (germline): KGHSH, LQKENI. The CDR3 protein is CASSPRTVSGPNEKLFF. The CDR3 coding sequence is TGTGCCAGCTCACCACGAACCGTCAGCGGACCTAATGAAAAACTGTTTTTT.

The genes are TRBV5-4 and TRBJ1-1, with D possibly matching TRBD1 (5 bases). In germline, CDR1 is SGHNT, CDR2 YYREEE (reference sequence). The CDR3 is 15 amino acids. Trimming stripped 2 bases from V and 2 bases from J, with 13 bases between. The CDR3 DNA sequence: TGTGCCAGCAGCTTAGTGCAGGGCACCAACACTGAAGCTTTCTTT. It codes for CASSLVQGTNTEAFF.

This chain links TRBV19 with TRBJ2-1; D not certain. In germline, CDR1 is LNHDA, CDR2 SQIVND (reference sequence). CDR3 length equals 15 residues. V lost 3 bases and J 7 bases, leaving 16 bases between the germline ends. The CDR3 reads CASSIPLITGNEQFF. The CDR3 DNA follows: TGTGCCAGTAGTATCCCCCTTATCACCGGGAATGAGCAGTTCTTC.

The gene calls are TRBV5-1 and TRBJ2-3, with D perhaps TRBD1 (5 bases). CDR3 length: 16 amino acids. V lost 0 bases and J 2 bases, leaving 13 bases between the germline ends. Looked up from germline, CDR1 is SGHRS and CDR2 is YFSETQ. This chain's CDR3 is CASSLESRVITDTQYF. The CDR3, as DNA: TGCGCCAGCAGCTTGGAGTCCAGGGTTATCACAGATACGCAGTATTTT.

The chain joins TRBV7-2 to TRBJ1-5; D is unclear. Trimming took 1 base from V and 3 from J, leaving 13 bases between them. The germline CDR1 and CDR2 sequences are SGHTA and FQGNSA. The CDR3 has 16 amino acids. The CDR3 coding sequence is TGTGCCAGCAGCTTAGTCCGCCAAAGCCCCAATCAGCCCCAGCATTTT. This sequence encodes CASSLVRQSPNQPQHF.

This rearrangement joins TRBV27 to TRBJ2-7; the D gene is possibly TRBD2 (5 bases). Trimming removed 4 bases at V and 4 bases at J, with 17 bases between. The CDR3 consists of 15 residues. CDR1 MNHEY and CDR2 SMNVEV come from the germline V gene (reference sequence). CDR3 residues: CASSSSLGLSYEQYF. CDR3 nucleotides: TGTGCCAGCAGTTCATCACTAGGTTTATCGTACGAGCAGTACTTC.

A single count supports this clone. The chain links TRBV28 to TRBJ2-7; D is possibly TRBD1 (5 bases). V was pared by 11 bases and J by 4 bases, with 12 bases between. This CDR3 has 11 residues. Germline values: CDR1 MDHEN, CDR2 SYDVKM. CDR3 nucleotide sequence: TGTGCCGCAGGACACACATACGAGCAGTACTTC. This gives the protein CAAGHTYEQYF.

V and J are TRBV15 and TRBJ2-5; weak D call: TRBD1 (5 bases). Germline V CDR1 and CDR2: LNHNV, YYDKDF (reference sequence). V was pared by 0 bases and J by 5 bases, with 10 bases between. There are 14 residues in the CDR3. The CDR3 DNA reads as TGTGCCACCAGCAGAGATTCAGGGTCGGAGACCCAGTACTTC. Its protein is CATSRDSGSETQYF. Combining the CDR3 with reference TRBV15 and TRBJ2-5 gives the whole variable domain DAMVIQNPRYQVTQFGKPVTLSCSQTLNHNVMYWYQQKSSQAPKLLFHYYDKDFNNEADTPDNFQSRRPNTSFCFLDIRSPGLGDTAMYLCATSRDSGSETQYFGPGTRLLVL.

The V gene is TRBV6-5, the J gene TRBJ1-1, with 7 nucleotides matching TRBD1. V lost 10 bases to trimming and J lost 4 bases; unmatched junction nucleotides: 6. Per the germline V gene, CDR1 is MNHEY and CDR2 is SVGAGI. The CDR3 covers 12 residues. This CDR3 is CATLGQSTEAFF. CDR3 DNA sequence: TGTGCCACATTGGGACAGTCCACTGAAGCTTTCTTT.

The table lists this clone with a count of one. CDR3 amino acids: CASSFHDRVHQPQHF. The CDR3 nucleotides are TGTGCCAGCAGTTTCCATGACAGGGTCCATCAGCCCCAGCATTTT. The chain joins TRBV28 to TRBJ1-5, with 7 nucleotides matching TRBD1. The CDR3 totals 15 residues. Germline V gene lookup returns CDR1 MDHEN and CDR2 SYDVKM. After removal of 3 bases from V and 5 bases from J, the junction contained 7 bases not matched to a gene.

This clone was counted once. This chain connects TRBV18 to TRBJ1-2; maybe TRBD1 (6 bases). Trimming removed 6 bases from V and 4 bases from J, with 15 bases in between. The germline gives CDR1 KGHSH, CDR2 LQKENI. The CDR3 spans 14 residues. The CDR3 loop reads CASSPLGTTYGYTF. The CDR3 nucleotides are TGTGCCAGCTCCCCTTTGGGGACAACCTATGGCTACACCTTC.

This clone was observed a single time. The chain has TRBV5-6 and TRBJ1-2, with D maybe TRBD1 (5 bases). This CDR3 has 15 residues. The germline V and J ends were trimmed by 1 base and 7 bases, with 17 bases remaining between them. Germline V gene data show CDR1 as SGHDT and CDR2 as YYEEEE. The CDR3 loop is CASSLFGGVRFGYTF. CDR3 nucleotide sequence: TGTGCCAGCAGCTTGTTTGGAGGGGTGAGGTTTGGCTACACCTTC.

The rearrangement links TRBV5-1 to TRBJ1-5; D remains unclear. This CDR3 has 13 amino acids. V lost 1 base and J 8 bases, leaving 10 bases between the germline ends. The germline gives CDR1 SGHRS, CDR2 YFSETQ. CDR3 residues: CASSLNSQEPQHF. CDR3 coding DNA: TGCGCCAGCAGCTTGAACAGTCAGGAGCCCCAGCATTTT.

This rearrangement joins TRBV5-8 to TRBJ2-3; weak D call: TRBD2 (5 bases). The CDR3 totals 15 residues. The germline V gene encodes CDR1 SGHTS and CDR2 YDEGEE. With 3 bases removed from V and 2 bases from J, the gap between germline ends came to 13 bases. CDR3 sequence: CASSSSSGLTDTQYF. The CDR3 region has the DNA TGTGCCAGCAGCTCGTCCAGCGGCCTCACAGATACGCAGTATTTT.

This clone was recorded once. The gene calls are TRBV7-6 and TRBJ1-1; D is ambiguous. Trimming cost V 5 bases and J 1 base, with 2 bases left between them. Germline loops: CDR1 SGHVS, CDR2 FNYEAQ. The CDR3 consists of 11 residues. CDR3 loop: CASSQNTEAFF. DNA of the CDR3: TGTGCCAGCAGCCAGAACACTGAAGCTTTCTTT.

The chain uses TRBV2 and TRBJ2-5, with TRBD1 matching 7 bases. Germline assignment: CDR1 SNHLY and CDR2 FYNNEI. CDR3 length: 13 amino acids. The V segment lost 7 bases and the J segment 5 bases; nucleotides outside the gene matches: 7. The CDR3 loop is CASNTGVAETQYF. As DNA, the CDR3 is TGTGCCAGCAACACAGGGGTTGCCGAGACCCAGTACTTC.

The V gene is TRBV5-6, the J gene TRBJ2-1; 7 nucleotides align to TRBD1. Germline CDR1 is SGHDT and CDR2 is YYEEEE. The CDR3 consists of 15 residues. Trimming cost V 1 base and J 9 bases; bases outside gene matches: 10. The CDR3 sequence is CASSLPRGYSSEQFF. The CDR3 coding sequence is TGTGCCAGCAGCTTGCCCAGGGGGTACTCCAGTGAGCAGTTCTTC.

The genes are TRBV27 and TRBJ1-2; TRBD1 matches at 8 bases. Germline CDR1 and CDR2: MNHEY and SMNVEV (reference sequence). The V and J ends lost 4 bases and 4 bases, in that order; junction bases with no gene match: 8. The CDR3 has 15 residues. DNA of the CDR3: TGTGCCAGCAGTTCCTCCGGGACAGGAACCTATGGCTACACCTTC. This codes for CASSSSGTGTYGYTF.

The J gene is TRBJ1-2, the V gene TRBV24-1; D is perhaps TRBD1 (5 bases). The CDR3 consists of 12 residues. V shed 4 bases and J shed 7 bases, with 9 bases lying between them. CDR1 is KGHDR and CDR2 is SFDVKD in the germline V gene. The CDR3 DNA sequence: TGTGCCACCAGTGACCAGGGTGGTGGCTACACCTTC. It codes for CATSDQGGGYTF.

The J gene is TRBJ1-2, the V gene TRBV6-5; TRBD1 aligns across 7 bases. Germline CDR1 is MNHEY and CDR2 is SVGAGI. With 5 bases clipped from V and 4 bases from J, the junction kept 10 bases outside the gene matches. The CDR3 consists of 15 residues. CDR3: CASSHGQAYIYGYTF. The CDR3 DNA reads as TGTGCCAGCAGTCACGGACAGGCTTATATCTATGGCTACACCTTC.

J is TRBJ1-2 and V is TRBV3-1 (or the pseudogene TRBV3-2); D gene uncertain. The CDR3 sequence is 13 residues long. The V gene's germline CDR1 is LGHDT and CDR2 YNNKEL (reference sequence). Trimming shortened V by 3 bases and J by 8 bases, and 13 bases separated the two germline ends. CDR3 sequence: CASSQGKAGGYTF. CDR3 coding DNA: TGTGCCAGCAGCCAGGGGAAGGCGGGCGGCTACACCTTC.

The genes are TRBV7-9 and TRBJ2-7; 8 nucleotides agree with TRBD2. V lost 1 base and J lost 4; bases outside the gene matches: 9. The CDR3 covers 16 residues. The germline CDR1 and CDR2 sequences are SEHNR and FQNEAQ (reference sequence). The CDR3, as DNA: TGTGCCAGCAGCTTAGGGGCCGGGACTAGGGTGTACGAGCAGTACTTC. This translates into CASSLGAGTRVYEQYF.

V usage is TRBV6-1 and J usage is TRBJ1-6; D is uncertain. Trimming took 3 bases from V and 7 from J, leaving 7 bases between them. Per germline, CDR1 MNHNS and CDR2 SASEGT. CDR3 length equals 13 residues. The CDR3 sequence: CASSDEMNSPLHF. The DNA for the CDR3 is TGTGCCAGCAGTGATGAGATGAATTCACCCCTCCACTTT.